This TCR beta chain was found in a study of T cell responses to AZD1222 COVID-19 vaccine. Pooled samples include second doses given at about 4 or 12 weeks. Study results and caveats: The sample set comprised mostly white British donors with more females, and clonal diversity was possibly underestimated. The study identified only a handful of AZD1222 recipients as seropositive at baseline. Receipt of two AZD1222 doses was followed by a rise in Spike-specific TCR breadth and depth.

About this clone itself: The antigen remains undetermined.

Generated by immunoSEQ multiplex PCR, the TCRdb table keeps only in-frame clones and is missing some. The sample records 150,000 or so clones, around 94% being singletons. CDR3 length: 13 amino acids. V was shortened by 9 bases and J by 4 bases, with 14 bases between the two germline ends. Looked up from germline, CDR1 is MNHNY and CDR2 is SVGAGI (reference sequence). This TCR was sampled from an adult who received the AZD1222 COVID-19 vaccine. This specimen consisted of peripheral blood, obtained 28 days after the second AZD1222 dose. V and J are TRBV6-6 and TRBJ2-3; D unclear. CDR3 sequence reads: CASAWASADTQYF. In DNA, the CDR3 is TGTGCCAGTGCGTGGGCCTCCGCAGATACGCAGTATTTT.